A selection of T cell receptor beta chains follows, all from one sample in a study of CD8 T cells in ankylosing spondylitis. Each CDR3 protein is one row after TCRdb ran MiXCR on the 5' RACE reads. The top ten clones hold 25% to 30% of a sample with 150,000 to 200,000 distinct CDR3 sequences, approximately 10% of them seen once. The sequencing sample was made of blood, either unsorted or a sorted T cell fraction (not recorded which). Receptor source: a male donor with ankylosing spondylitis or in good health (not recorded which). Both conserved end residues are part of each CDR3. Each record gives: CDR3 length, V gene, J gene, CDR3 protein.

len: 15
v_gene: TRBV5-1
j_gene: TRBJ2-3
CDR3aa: CASSLGPTSTDTQYF

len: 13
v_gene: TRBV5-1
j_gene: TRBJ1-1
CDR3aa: CASSLGRGSEAFF

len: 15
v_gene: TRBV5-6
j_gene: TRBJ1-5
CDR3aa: CASQLGPQGNQPQHF

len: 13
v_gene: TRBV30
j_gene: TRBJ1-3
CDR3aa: CAWSRDSGNTIYF

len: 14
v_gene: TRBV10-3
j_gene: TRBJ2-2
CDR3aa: CAISESIGTGELFF

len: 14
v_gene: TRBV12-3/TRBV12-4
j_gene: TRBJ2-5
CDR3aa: CASRQGRQGQTQYF

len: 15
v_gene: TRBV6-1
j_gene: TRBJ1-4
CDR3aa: CASSDSYATNEKLFF

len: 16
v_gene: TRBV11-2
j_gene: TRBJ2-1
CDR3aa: CASSGPGLSSYNEQFF

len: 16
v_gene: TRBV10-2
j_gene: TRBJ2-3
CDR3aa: CASRETSGGAFDTQYF

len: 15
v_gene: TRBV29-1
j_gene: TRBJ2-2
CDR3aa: CSVAQGARGTGELFF

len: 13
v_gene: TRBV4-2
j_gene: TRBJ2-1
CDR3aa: CASFQTGADEQFF

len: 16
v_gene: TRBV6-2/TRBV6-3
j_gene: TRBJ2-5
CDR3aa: CASSYSVTGAAGTQYF

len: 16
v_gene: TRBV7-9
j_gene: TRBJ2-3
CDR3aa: CASSSPRGGVTDTQYF

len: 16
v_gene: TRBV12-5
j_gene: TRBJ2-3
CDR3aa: CASGQTSGRVTDTQYF

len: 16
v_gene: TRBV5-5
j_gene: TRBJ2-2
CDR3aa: CASSSTTGRGAGELFF

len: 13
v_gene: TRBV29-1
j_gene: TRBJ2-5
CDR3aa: CSVHPHTQETQYF

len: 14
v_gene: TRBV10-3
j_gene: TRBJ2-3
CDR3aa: CAIRGGGSTDTQYF

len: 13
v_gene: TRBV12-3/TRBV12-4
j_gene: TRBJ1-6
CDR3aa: CASREGPGSPLHF

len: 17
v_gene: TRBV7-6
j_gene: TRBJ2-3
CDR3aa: CASSLQPTSESTDTQYF

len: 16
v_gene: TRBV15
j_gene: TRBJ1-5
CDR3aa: CATSRDLGTKNKPQHF

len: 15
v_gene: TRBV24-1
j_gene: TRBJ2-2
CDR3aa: CATSDSRGYTGELFF

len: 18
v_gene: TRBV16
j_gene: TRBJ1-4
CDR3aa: CASSLSIQGSPTNEKLFF

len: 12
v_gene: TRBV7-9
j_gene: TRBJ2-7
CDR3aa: CASSLNSYEQYF

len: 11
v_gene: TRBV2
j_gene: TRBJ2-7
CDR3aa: CASTRTYEQYF

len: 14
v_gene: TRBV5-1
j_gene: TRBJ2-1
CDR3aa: CATDRRSSYNEQFF

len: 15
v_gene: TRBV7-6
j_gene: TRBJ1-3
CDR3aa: CASSLQGYSGNTIYF

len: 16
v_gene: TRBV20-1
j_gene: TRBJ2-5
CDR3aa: CSAREPAGGIQETQYF

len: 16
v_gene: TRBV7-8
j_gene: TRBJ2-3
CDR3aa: CASSFQPGISTDTQYF

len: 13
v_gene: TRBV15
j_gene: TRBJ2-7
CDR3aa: CATSRGGADEQYF

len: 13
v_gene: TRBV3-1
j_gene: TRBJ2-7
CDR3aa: CASSQASSGEQYF

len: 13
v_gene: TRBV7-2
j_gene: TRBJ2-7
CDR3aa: CASSSSGGAPQYF

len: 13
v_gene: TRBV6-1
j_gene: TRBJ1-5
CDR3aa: CASTPGSNQPQHF

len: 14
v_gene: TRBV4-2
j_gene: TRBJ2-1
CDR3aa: CASSQDWTYNEQFF

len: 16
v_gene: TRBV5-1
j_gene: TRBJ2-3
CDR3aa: CASSLGVAASTDTQYF

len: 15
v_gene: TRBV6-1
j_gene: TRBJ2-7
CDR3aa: CASSEASGTTYEQYF

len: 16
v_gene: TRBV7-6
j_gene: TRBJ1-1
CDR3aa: CASSREFTGDSGEAFF

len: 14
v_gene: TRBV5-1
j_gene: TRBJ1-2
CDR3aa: CASSSEGKNYGYTF

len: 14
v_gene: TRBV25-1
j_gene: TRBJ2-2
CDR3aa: CASSATADTGELFF